This T cell receptor (beta chain) was identified during a study of control samples from healthy donors and cancer patients. Measured with immunoSEQ multiplex PCR; TCRdb has only the in-frame clones, and not every one. The repertoire has roughly 100,000 clones, around 89% of them found once; the top ten carry 19%. This receptor was obtained from a man between 60 and 70 years old with lung cancer. Specimen: PBMCs.

CDR3 protein: CASSSDLPTNEKLFF. The CDR3 coding sequence is TGCGCCAGCAGCTCCGACCTTCCAACTAATGAAAAACTGTTTTTT. V and J are TRBV5-1 and TRBJ1-4; D ambiguous. The length of the CDR3 is 15 residues. From germline, CDR1 is SGHRS and CDR2 YFSETQ. The germline V and J ends were trimmed by 3 bases and 0 bases, with 9 bases remaining between them.